The next 10 T cell receptor beta chains were all read from a single sample in a study of T cell changes during pregnancy in multiple sclerosis. Only in-frame clones appear in the TCRdb table, and some are missing; sequencing was by immunoSEQ multiplex PCR. The profile covers approximately 93,000 clones, with around 93% appearing a single time and approximately 0.97% taken by the ten largest. The input for sequencing was peripheral blood, taken before pregnancy. Source of these receptors: a female donor with multiple sclerosis, enrolled in a pregnancy study.

The chain joins TRBV4-1 to TRBJ1-1, with 9 bases aligning to TRBD1. Germline V gene sequence: CDR1 MGHRA, CDR2 YSYEKL. Trimming at V came to 0 bases and at J to 1 base, leaving 9 bases not matched to a gene. The CDR3 length is 18 residues. CDR3 coding DNA: TGCGCCAGCAGCCAAGATCCTGGGAACAGGGGGCGGAACACTGAAGCTTTCTTT. Its translation is CASSQDPGNRGRNTEAFF.

The chain recombines TRBV6-4 with TRBJ2-5; 8 bases line up with TRBD2. The J call may be mistaken, given a closer DNA end match to TRBJ2-7. This CDR3 region has 14 residues. Germline CDR1 and CDR2: MRHNA and SNTAGT. The CDR3 reads CASSPREGHYEQYF. CDR3 bases: TGTGCCAGCAGCCCCCGGGAGGGGCACTACGAGCAGTACTTC.

This clone has a single count. As DNA, the CDR3 is TGTGCCAGCAGTGAAGCGCCCGGGGTCCGAGGCACAGATACGCAGTATTTT. It translates to CASSEAPGVRGTDTQYF. This chain joins TRBV6-1 and TRBJ2-3; a weak D match, TRBD2 (5 bases). Germline CDR1 MNHNS, CDR2 SASEGT. Trimming left V 0 bases short and J 1 base short, with 14 bases between. The CDR3 has 17 residues.

This clone was seen once. The V and J genes are TRBV5-1 and TRBJ2-1, with D perhaps matching TRBD2 (6 bases). The CDR3 has 16 amino acids. From germline, CDR1 is SGHRS and CDR2 YFSETQ. V was shortened by 4 bases and J by 8 bases, with 22 bases between the two germline ends. The CDR3 is CASSGERAGPTDEQFF. CDR3 sequence (DNA): TGCGCCAGCAGCGGGGAACGGGCGGGACCGACCGATGAGCAGTTCTTC.

The genes are TRBV13 and TRBJ2-7; 8 nucleotides align to TRBD1. V was pared by 7 bases and J by 1 base, with 6 bases of the junction left unmatched. The CDR3 loop spans 14 amino acids. Germline V gene data show CDR1 as PRHDT and CDR2 as FYEKMQ (reference sequence). This CDR3 is CASTQRTGSYEQYF. The CDR3 nucleotides are TGTGCCAGCACCCAACGGACAGGGTCCTACGAGCAGTACTTC.

This clone came up once. The CDR3 bases are TGCGCCAGCAGCCAAGATCTTGGGGCGGCCTCTGAAAAACTGTTTTTT. Its protein product is CASSQDLGAASEKLFF. The gene calls are TRBV4-3 and TRBJ1-4, with D perhaps TRBD1 (5 bases). Germline V gene lookup returns CDR1 LGHNA and CDR2 YSLEER. Between the trimmed V and J ends, which lost 0 bases and 7 bases, there was a span of 15 bases. The CDR3 is 16 amino acids.

This rearrangement joins TRBV4-1 to TRBJ2-6, with D perhaps matching TRBD1 (6 bases). CDR3 length: 16 residues. From germline, CDR1 is MGHRA and CDR2 YSYEKL. Trimming took off 0 bases at V and 4 bases at J, with 10 bases between the two ends. CDR3 bases: TGCGCCAGCAGCCAAGACACAGGGAGAGGGGCCAACGTCCTGACTTTC. Protein: CASSQDTGRGANVLTF.

This clone has just one count. The chain is built from TRBV6-5 and TRBJ2-5; 7 nucleotides agree with TRBD1. V lost 5 bases to trimming and J lost 7 bases; unmatched junction nucleotides: 7. Germline values: CDR1 MNHEY, CDR2 SVGAGI. The CDR3 sequence is 13 residues long. The DNA for the CDR3 is TGTGCCAGCAGTCTGACAGGGACCTGGACCCAGTACTTC. This sequence encodes CASSLTGTWTQYF.

The chain couples TRBV6-5 to TRBJ1-2; D perhaps matches TRBD1 (5 bases). V lost 2 bases and J lost 4, with 11 bases in between. The germline V gene has CDR1 MNHEY and CDR2 SVGAGI. The CDR3 loop spans 14 amino acids. This CDR3 reads CASSYDSNGYGYTF. As DNA, the CDR3 is TGTGCCAGCAGTTACGACAGTAACGGCTATGGCTACACCTTC.

This clone has a single count. The genes are TRBV4-2 and TRBJ1-5, with TRBD1 as a possible D gene (6 bases). The CDR3 has 16 residues. V lost 0 bases and J lost 3, with 12 bases in between. Germline V CDR1 and CDR2: LGHNA, YNFKEQ. The CDR3 nucleotides are TGTGCCAGCAGCCAAGAACCAGGGGCTAACAATCAGCCCCAGCATTTT. This sequence encodes CASSQEPGANNQPQHF.